A selection of T cell receptor beta chains follows, all from one sample in a study of T cells in Graves' hyperthyroidism and ophthalmopathy. TCRdb analysed the multiplex PCR reads with MiXCR anew, one entry per CDR3 protein. In the table there are around 420,000 distinct CDR3 sequences, around 16% of which are singletons. The sample taken for sequencing was blood. The receptor set was obtained from a woman in her late teens or twenties with Graves' hyperthyroidism. Both conserved end residues are part of each CDR3. The order of the fields is J gene, D gene, V gene, clone size, CDR3 DNA, CDR3 protein. The D gene is left open where the match is weak. For some rows the clone size is stated as once, few or many, or as a class when expanded; others skip it.

J gene: TRBJ2-2; D gene: .; V gene: TRBV28; clone size: few; CDR3 DNA: TGTGCCAGCAGTTTGGCGGGGTCAAACACCGGGGAGCTGTTTTTT; CDR3 protein: CASSLAGSNTGELFF
J gene: TRBJ2-2; D gene: TRBD2; V gene: TRBV28; clone size: .; CDR3 DNA: TGTGCCAGCAGTCGGACTAGCGGGGGGACCGCGAACACCGGGGAGCTGTTTTTT; CDR3 protein: CASSRTSGGTANTGELFF
J gene: TRBJ1-1; D gene: TRBD1; V gene: TRBV6-2/TRBV6-3; clone size: many; CDR3 DNA: TGTGCCAGCAGTGACCGGACAGGGGTCGGAACTGAAGCTTTCTTT; CDR3 protein: CASSDRTGVGTEAFF
J gene: TRBJ1-2; D gene: .; V gene: TRBV7-3; clone size: many; CDR3 DNA: TGTGCCAGCAGCCCTAAGGGGACCCACTATGGCTACACCTTC; CDR3 protein: CASSPKGTHYGYTF
J gene: TRBJ2-7; D gene: .; V gene: TRBV27; clone size: many; CDR3 DNA: TGTGCCAGCAGTACGGATTTTTCCTACGAGCAGTACTTC; CDR3 protein: CASSTDFSYEQYF
J gene: TRBJ1-2; D gene: TRBD1; V gene: TRBV6-1; clone size: many; CDR3 DNA: TGTGCCAGCAGTTTCAAAAGACAGGGGCCTATCTATGGCTACACCTTC; CDR3 protein: CASSFKRQGPIYGYTF
J gene: TRBJ2-6; D gene: TRBD2; V gene: TRBV6-1; clone size: .; CDR3 DNA: TGTGCCAGCAGACTAGCGGGAGGTGGGGCCAACGTCCTGACTTTC; CDR3 protein: CASRLAGGGANVLTF
J gene: TRBJ1-1; D gene: .; V gene: TRBV12-5; clone size: .; CDR3 DNA: TGTGCTAGCGCGGCGCAGGGCTTTGCGAACACTGAAGCTTTCTTT; CDR3 protein: CASAAQGFANTEAFF
J gene: TRBJ1-5; D gene: .; V gene: TRBV4-1; clone size: few; CDR3 DNA: TGCGCCAGCAGCCACCCCGACAATCAGCCCCAGCATTTT; CDR3 protein: CASSHPDNQPQHF
J gene: TRBJ2-5; D gene: TRBD2; V gene: TRBV20-1; clone size: few; CDR3 DNA: TGCAGTGCGGGGGGGGTAGCGGGGTTCCCGTACCAAGAGACCCAGTACTTC; CDR3 protein: CSAGGVAGFPYQETQYF
J gene: TRBJ2-3; D gene: TRBD2; V gene: TRBV6-1; clone size: .; CDR3 DNA: TGTGCCAGCAGCAACCTGGGACTAGCGGGGGGTCGGGACACAGATACGCAGTATTTT; CDR3 protein: CASSNLGLAGGRDTDTQYF
J gene: TRBJ2-3; D gene: .; V gene: TRBV11-2; clone size: many; CDR3 DNA: TGTGCCAGCAGCTTAGAGGTTTCAGGCACAGATACGCAGTATTTT; CDR3 protein: CASSLEVSGTDTQYF
J gene: TRBJ2-5; D gene: .; V gene: TRBV2; clone size: many; CDR3 DNA: TGTGCCAGCAGCATAGCGGAAGAGACCCAGTACTTC; CDR3 protein: CASSIAEETQYF
J gene: TRBJ2-3; D gene: .; V gene: TRBV24-1; clone size: .; CDR3 DNA: TGTGCCACCAGTGTAGGCCGGTCGGGCACAGATACGCAGTATTTT; CDR3 protein: CATSVGRSGTDTQYF
J gene: TRBJ1-5; D gene: .; V gene: TRBV7-9; clone size: .; CDR3 DNA: TGTGCCAGCAGCTTGATCTCAGTGCGGGGGACTGGTCAGCCCCAGCATTTT; CDR3 protein: CASSLISVRGTGQPQHF
J gene: TRBJ2-6; D gene: TRBD1; V gene: TRBV3-1; clone size: few; CDR3 DNA: TGTGCCAGCAGCCAAGAACCGGGACAGGGAACATCTGGGGCCAACGTCCTGACTTTC; CDR3 protein: CASSQEPGQGTSGANVLTF
J gene: TRBJ2-6; D gene: TRBD1; V gene: TRBV5-1; clone size: .; CDR3 DNA: TGCGCCAGCAGCCACGACAGGGTAAACTCTGGGGCCAACGTCCTGACTTTC; CDR3 protein: CASSHDRVNSGANVLTF
J gene: TRBJ1-5; D gene: .; V gene: TRBV3-1; clone size: many; CDR3 DNA: TGTGCCAGCAGCCAAGGGGGGGGGATCAATCAGCCCCAGCATTTT; CDR3 protein: CASSQGGGINQPQHF
J gene: TRBJ2-4; D gene: TRBD1; V gene: TRBV18; clone size: many; CDR3 DNA: TGTGCCAGCTCAAGACAGGGGGAAAACATTCAGTACTTC; CDR3 protein: CASSRQGENIQYF
J gene: TRBJ2-7; D gene: .; V gene: TRBV2; clone size: many; CDR3 DNA: TGTGCCAGCAAGGCGGGTACAACCTACGAGCAGTACTTC; CDR3 protein: CASKAGTTYEQYF
J gene: TRBJ1-1; D gene: TRBD1; V gene: TRBV10-1; clone size: few; CDR3 DNA: TGCGCCAGCAGTGCCGGACAGGGGCTATACACTGAAGCTTTCTTT; CDR3 protein: CASSAGQGLYTEAFF
J gene: TRBJ2-7; D gene: TRBD1; V gene: TRBV7-9; clone size: many; CDR3 DNA: TGTGCCAGCAGCAGTCCCGGGACAGGCGACTACGAGCAGTACTTC; CDR3 protein: CASSSPGTGDYEQYF
J gene: TRBJ2-5; D gene: .; V gene: TRBV5-5; clone size: many; CDR3 DNA: TGTGCCAGCAGCTTGGACAGGCTGTACCAAGAGACCCAGTACTTC; CDR3 protein: CASSLDRLYQETQYF
J gene: TRBJ2-1; D gene: .; V gene: TRBV6-2/TRBV6-3; clone size: many; CDR3 DNA: TGTGCCAGCACCCCTCTCGTGGTAAGCTCCTACAATGAGCAGTTCTTC; CDR3 protein: CASTPLVVSSYNEQFF
J gene: TRBJ2-2; D gene: .; V gene: TRBV6-1; clone size: few; CDR3 DNA: TGTGCCAGCTCCCGGGCGAGAACGAACACCGGGGAGCTGTTTTTT; CDR3 protein: CASSRARTNTGELFF
J gene: TRBJ1-5; D gene: .; V gene: TRBV2; clone size: many; CDR3 DNA: TGTGCCAGCAGTGCAGCCGCGGAGTATAGCAATCAGCCCCAGCATTTT; CDR3 protein: CASSAAAEYSNQPQHF
J gene: TRBJ1-2; D gene: TRBD1; V gene: TRBV29-1; clone size: many; CDR3 DNA: TGCAGCGCCGGACAGGGGGTTAACTATGGCTACACCTTC; CDR3 protein: CSAGQGVNYGYTF
J gene: TRBJ2-3; D gene: .; V gene: TRBV7-3; clone size: many; CDR3 DNA: TGTGCCAGCAGCTTAATTACATGGGGAATTGGGCAGCTCACAGATACGCAGTATTTT; CDR3 protein: CASSLITWGIGQLTDTQYF
J gene: TRBJ2-3; D gene: .; V gene: TRBV10-2; clone size: .; CDR3 DNA: TGCGCCAGCAGTGAGAAATCCCCCGATACGCAGTATTTT; CDR3 protein: CASSEKSPDTQYF
J gene: TRBJ1-3; D gene: .; V gene: TRBV2; clone size: few; CDR3 DNA: TGTGCCAACTTTCGGACAGCGAGTGCCGGAAACACCATATATTTT; CDR3 protein: CANFRTASAGNTIYF
J gene: TRBJ2-1; D gene: TRBD1; V gene: TRBV11-2; clone size: .; CDR3 DNA: TGTGCCAGCAGTGAACCCAGGACAGGGGGCGGCGATGAGCAGTTCTTC; CDR3 protein: CASSEPRTGGGDEQFF
J gene: TRBJ1-5; D gene: .; V gene: TRBV10-3; clone size: few; CDR3 DNA: TGTGCCATCAGTGAGTCGATCGGAGGACAGCCCCAGCATTTT; CDR3 protein: CAISESIGGQPQHF
J gene: TRBJ2-5; D gene: TRBD1; V gene: TRBV7-9; clone size: few; CDR3 DNA: TGTGCCAGCAGCCCCCGGGACAGGGGTGAGACCCAGTACTTC; CDR3 protein: CASSPRDRGETQYF
J gene: TRBJ2-7; D gene: .; V gene: TRBV4-1; clone size: .; CDR3 DNA: TGCGCCAGCAGCGGGGGGACGGGAACCTACGAGCAGTACTTC; CDR3 protein: CASSGGTGTYEQYF
J gene: TRBJ1-3; D gene: .; V gene: TRBV18; clone size: few; CDR3 DNA: TGTGCCAGCTCACCACCTAAGCCAGGAAACACCATATATTTT; CDR3 protein: CASSPPKPGNTIYF
J gene: TRBJ1-3; D gene: .; V gene: TRBV7-2; clone size: many; CDR3 DNA: TGTGCCAGCAGCGAACAGAATATCGTCTCTGGAAACACCATATATTTT; CDR3 protein: CASSEQNIVSGNTIYF
J gene: TRBJ1-5; D gene: TRBD1; V gene: TRBV19; clone size: few; CDR3 DNA: TGTGCCAGTAGTAACCAAGACAGGGGAGGCCAGCCCCAGCATTTT; CDR3 protein: CASSNQDRGGQPQHF